Shown below are 27 T cell receptor beta chains from a single sample sequenced in a study of human T cells and chemical hapten exposure. Regarding time point: pre-sensitization, week 0. Indicated treatment: therapeutic diphenylcyclopropenone sensitization with weekly scalp DPC. TCRdb reprocessed the RACE reads via MiXCR and lists one record per CDR3 protein. The table has under 400,000 distinct CDR3 sequences, 5.1% seen once; the top ten hold just over 2.5%. The sample here was whole blood, taken in connection with sensitization to the hapten diphenylcyclopropenone (DPC). The origin of the receptors is a woman aged 50 to 65 with alopecia areata. Some clones in this sample may be carry-over from other donors' samples.

This clonotype appeared many times. This rearrangement joins TRBV5-1 to TRBJ2-5; TRBD1 matches at 11 bases. Trimming cost V 0 bases and J 4 bases; bases outside gene matches: 8. The CDR3 runs 17 residues. Germline values: CDR1 SGHRS, CDR2 YFSETQ. The CDR3 loop is CASSLGTGGAIGETQYF. In DNA form, the CDR3 reads TGCGCCAGCAGCTTGGGGACAGGGGGCGCGATTGGAGAGACCCAGTACTTC. Drawing the rest from reference TRBV5-1 and TRBJ2-5, the complete variable domain is KAGVTQTPRYLIKTRGQQVTLSCSPISGHRSVSWYQQTPGQGLQFLFEYFSETQRNKGNFPGRFSGRQFSNSRSEMNVSTLELGDSALYLCASSLGTGGAIGETQYFGPGTRLLVL.

This clonotype was found a few times. The chain employs TRBV10-3 and TRBJ1-1, with D possibly matching TRBD1 (5 bases). There are 14 residues in the CDR3. Trimming shortened V by 6 bases and J by 2 bases, and 13 bases separated the two germline ends. Germline loops: CDR1 ENHRY, CDR2 SYGVKD. This CDR3 is CAISAKGRNTEAFF. The CDR3 bases are TGTGCCATCAGCGCTAAGGGGAGAAACACTGAAGCTTTCTTT.

This clonotype was observed a handful of times. This chain links TRBV3-1 with TRBJ2-2, with 12 bases aligning to TRBD2. The CDR3 spans 15 residues. J was trimmed by 6 bases and V by 4 bases; bases with no gene match: 3. Germline CDR1 reads LGHDT; CDR2 reads YNNKEL (reference sequence). CDR3 sequence reads: CASSPSGGASGELFF. CDR3 nucleotide sequence: TGTGCCAGCAGCCCTAGCGGGGGGGCTTCCGGGGAGCTGTTTTTT.

There are many counts of this clonotype. This chain links TRBV10-3 with TRBJ2-7; no clear D gene. The CDR3 extends over 11 amino acids. CDR1 and CDR2 (germline): ENHRY, SYGVKD. Trimming took off 8 bases at V and 4 bases at J, with 9 bases between the two ends. Here the CDR3 reads CAIRQEYEQYF. The CDR3 nucleotides are TGTGCCATCCGCCAGGAGTACGAGCAGTACTTC.

The chain couples TRBV27 to TRBJ2-7; possible D gene TRBD1, 6 bases. V lost 1 base to trimming and J lost 2 bases, with 21 bases between them. This CDR3 is built from 18 residues. CDR1 is MNHEY, CDR2 SMNVEV, per germline (reference sequence). The DNA for the CDR3 is TGTGCCAGCAGTTTATGGGTTGAGGCCGGACAGAAGCCCTACGAGCAGTACTTC. This translates into CASSLWVEAGQKPYEQYF.

This clonotype was counted at least ten times. The chain links TRBV20-1 to TRBJ2-7; D assignment may be TRBD1 or TRBD2 (6 bases each). Trimming pared 3 bases from V and 6 bases from J, leaving 21 bases between. Germline V gene data show CDR1 as DFQATT and CDR2 as SNEGSKA (reference sequence). This CDR3 contains 15 residues. CDR3 in amino acids: CSARAPGGLLREQYF. In nucleotides, the CDR3 is TGCAGTGCTAGGGCCCCCGGGGGCCTCCTCCGCGAGCAGTACTTC.

This clonotype was seen ten or more times. The chain has TRBV20-1 and TRBJ2-7; D unclear. The germline V and J ends were trimmed by 0 bases and 2 bases, with 11 bases remaining between them. Germline CDR1 and CDR2: DFQATT and SNEGSKA (reference sequence). The CDR3 spans 14 residues. The CDR3 sequence: CSARDHRSAYEQYF. The CDR3 DNA reads TGCAGTGCTAGAGATCATAGGTCCGCCTACGAGCAGTACTTC.

This chain joins TRBV27 and TRBJ2-7, with D perhaps TRBD1 (7 bases). The germline V and J ends were trimmed by 5 bases and 2 bases, with 22 bases remaining between them. Germline CDR1 MNHEY, CDR2 SMNVEV (reference sequence). CDR3 size: 17 residues. As DNA, the CDR3 is TGTGCCAGCAGTCCTAACCCCTCCGGAGGGGGCGCCTACGAGCAGTACTTC. This sequence encodes CASSPNPSGGGAYEQYF.

Comments on this clonotype: A much larger clone differs by one base, so this may be a read error. V usage is TRBV3-1 and J usage is TRBJ2-1, with D possibly TRBD2 on 6 matching bases. The CDR3 is made up of 12 amino acids. Per the germline V gene, CDR1 is LGHDT and CDR2 is YNNKEL (reference sequence). CDR3 bases: TGTGCCAGCGAGGGGACTTCCAATGAGCGGTTCTTC. Translated: CASEGTSNERFF.

This clonotype was counted at least ten times. The V and J genes are TRBV30 and TRBJ1-4, with 7 bases matching TRBD1. Looked up from germline, CDR1 is GTSNPN and CDR2 is SVGIG (reference sequence). V lost 6 bases to trimming and J lost 2 bases; unmatched junction nucleotides: 9. The length of the CDR3 is 15 residues. CDR3 DNA sequence: TGTGCCTGCCCTCCCAGCAGGGGGACTAATGAAAAACTGTTTTTT. It specifies CACPPSRGTNEKLFF. Variable domain in full (rest from reference TRBV30 and TRBJ1-4): SQTIHQWPATLVQPVGSPLSLECTVEGTSNPNLYWYRQAAGRGLQLLFYSVGIGQISSEVPQNLSASRPQDRQFILSSKKLLLSDSGFYLCACPPSRGTNEKLFFGSGTQLSVL.

The chain uses TRBV9 and TRBJ2-1, with TRBD2 identical over 16 bases. This CDR3 comprises 16 residues. Trimming removed 2 bases from V and 7 bases from J; junction bases left unmatched: 3. The V gene's germline CDR1 is SGDLS and CDR2 YYNGEE. CDR3: CASSVQGLAGGNEQFF. CDR3 coding DNA: TGTGCCAGCAGCGTCCAGGGACTAGCGGGAGGGAATGAGCAGTTCTTC.

This clonotype has a handful of counts. The chain couples TRBV27 to TRBJ1-6, with D possibly being TRBD1 (5 bases). The length of the CDR3 is 15 residues. Germline lookup yields CDR1 MNHEY and CDR2 SMNVEV (reference sequence). The germline V and J ends were trimmed by 2 bases and 7 bases, with 12 bases remaining between them. As DNA, the CDR3 is TGTGCCAGCAGTTTAGCCGGGGGATTGAATTCACCCCTCCACTTT. It yields the protein CASSLAGGLNSPLHF.

This clonotype was picked up many times. This chain uses TRBV18 with TRBJ2-1; 9 nucleotides match TRBD2. The germline V gene encodes CDR1 KGHSH and CDR2 LQKENI. The junction had 5 bases not matched to a gene; V was cut back by 3 bases and J by 5 bases. The CDR3 covers 15 residues. The DNA for the CDR3 is TGTGCCAGCTCACCGGGACTAGCCCCTGACAATGAGCAGTTCTTC. Amino acids: CASSPGLAPDNEQFF.

The genes are TRBV6-5 and TRBJ1-1, with D hard to call. The CDR3 is made up of 13 amino acids. Germline V CDR1 and CDR2: MNHEY, SVGAGI. Between the trimmed V and J ends, which lost 7 bases and 9 bases, there was a span of 18 bases. The CDR3 DNA reads TGTGCCAGCACTGGGGATACGAACCGGAAAGCTTTCTTT. It is translated as CASTGDTNRKAFF.

This clonotype was counted at least ten times. This chain links TRBV4-3 with TRBJ2-4; no firm D call. The CDR3 is 15 amino acids. Germline loops: CDR1 LGHNA, CDR2 YSLEER. V was shortened by 0 bases and J by 7 bases, with 13 bases between the two germline ends. The CDR3 loop reads CASSQDQTRANIQYF. CDR3 sequence (DNA): TGCGCCAGCAGCCAAGACCAGACAAGGGCGAACATTCAGTACTTC.

This clonotype was seen repeatedly, ten times or more. The chain links TRBV3-1 to TRBJ2-3, with D tentatively TRBD1 (6 bases). This CDR3 is 14 amino acids long. Germline CDR1 is LGHDT and CDR2 is YNNKEL (reference sequence). Trimming took 4 bases from V and 7 from J, leaving 15 bases between them. CDR3 in amino acids: CASSLRDNRHTQYF. The CDR3 nucleotides are TGTGCCAGCAGCCTCCGGGACAATAGACATACGCAGTATTTT.

This clonotype has ten or more counts. V and J are TRBV25-1 and TRBJ2-1; 13 bases align to TRBD2. Germline assignment: CDR1 MGHDK and CDR2 SYGVNS. The CDR3 consists of 14 residues. Germline trimming cut 8 bases from V and 8 bases from J; bases unmatched to any gene: 6. The CDR3 loop reads CASDGTSGKYEQFF. The CDR3 DNA reads as TGTGCCAGCGATGGGACTAGCGGGAAGTATGAGCAGTTCTTC.

In its sample, this clonotype was seen a few times. This sequence joins TRBV5-6 and TRBJ1-1; TRBD1 matches at 7 bases. After removal of 0 bases from V and 5 bases from J, the junction contained 7 bases not matched to a gene. The germline gives CDR1 SGHDT, CDR2 YYEEEE. This CDR3 spans 15 amino acids. CDR3 sequence reads: CASSLGQGRRTEAFF. In nucleotides, the CDR3 is TGTGCCAGCAGCTTGGGACAGGGAAGACGGACTGAAGCTTTCTTT.

This clonotype was detected ten times or more. The gene calls are TRBV6-5 and TRBJ1-1, with TRBD1 matching 9 bases. Germline V CDR1 and CDR2: MNHEY, SVGAGI. After removal of 6 bases from V and 4 bases from J, the junction contained 3 bases not matched to a gene. The CDR3 sequence is 13 residues long. This chain's CDR3 is CASSKDRGTEAFF. CDR3 DNA sequence: TGTGCCAGCAGCAAGGACAGGGGCACTGAAGCTTTCTTT.

This rearrangement joins TRBV9 to TRBJ2-5; 11 bases match TRBD1. Trimming removed 3 bases from V and 4 bases from J; junction bases left unmatched: 5. The germline CDR1 and CDR2 sequences are SGDLS and YYNGEE. The CDR3 spans 15 residues. This CDR3 is CASSGWTGGGETQYF. For the CDR3, the DNA is TGTGCCAGCAGCGGATGGACAGGGGGCGGAGAGACCCAGTACTTC.

The chain couples TRBV27 to TRBJ2-6; 9 nucleotides match TRBD1. With V trimmed by 5 bases and J by 2 bases, 4 bases remained unmatched. The CDR3 is 16 residues long. Per the germline V gene, CDR1 is MNHEY and CDR2 is SMNVEV (reference sequence). The CDR3 is CASSPGQGTGANVLTF. CDR3 DNA sequence: TGTGCCAGCAGTCCGGGACAGGGTACTGGGGCCAACGTCCTGACTTTC. Together with reference TRBV27 and TRBJ2-6, the CDR3 gives the full variable domain: EAQVTQNPRYLITVTGKKLTVTCSQNMNHEYMSWYRQDPGLGLRQIYYSMNVEVTDKGDVPEGYKVSRKEKRNFPLILESPSPNQTSLYFCASSPGQGTGANVLTFGAGSRLTVL.

V usage is TRBV4-1 and J usage is TRBJ2-7; TRBD2 matches 8 bases. The V gene's germline CDR1 is MGHRA and CDR2 YSYEKL. J gave up 2 bases and V 0 bases, and 12 bases lay outside the gene matches. The CDR3 covers 18 residues. The CDR3 is CASSQEFGNSGDPYEQYF. The DNA of the CDR3 is TGCGCCAGCAGCCAAGAGTTCGGAAATAGCGGGGACCCCTACGAGCAGTACTTC.

There are many counts of this clonotype. This chain connects TRBV6-6 to TRBJ1-1, with 7 positions matching TRBD1. With 6 bases clipped from V and 0 bases from J, the junction kept 4 bases outside the gene matches. The CDR3 contains 14 residues. Germline V gene data show CDR1 as MNHNY and CDR2 as SVGAGI (reference sequence). Here the CDR3 DNA reads TGTGCCAGCAGACAGGGGCATTTGAACACTGAAGCTTTCTTT. Protein sequence: CASRQGHLNTEAFF.

This clonotype has a handful of counts. This sequence joins TRBV9 and TRBJ2-3; D remains unclear. Trimming left V 0 bases short and J 3 bases short, with 2 bases between. The length of the CDR3 is 12 residues. Germline V gene data show CDR1 as SGDLS and CDR2 as YYNGEE. CDR3 sequence (DNA): TGTGCCAGCAGCGTAGAAACAGATACGCAGTATTTT. Protein: CASSVETDTQYF.

This clonotype was seen at least ten times. The chain joins TRBV7-2 to TRBJ2-3; D perhaps matches TRBD1 (6 bases). Germline CDR1 and CDR2: SGHTA and FQGNSA. V lost 1 base and J 1 base, leaving 15 bases between the germline ends. The CDR3 loop spans 17 amino acids. CDR3 coding DNA: TGTGCCAGCAGCTTAGGGGCCACAGGGACGGGCACAGATACGCAGTATTTT. This sequence encodes CASSLGATGTGTDTQYF.

This clonotype turned up a few times. The chain joins TRBV12-3 or TRBV12-4 to TRBJ2-3, with D hard to call. V was cut by 2 bases and J by 4 bases, with 10 bases left in between. The CDR3 is 14 residues long. For the CDR3, the DNA is TGTGCCAGCAGTTTACTCTGGGCGCCAGATACGCAGTATTTT. It yields the protein CASSLLWAPDTQYF.

This clonotype has at least ten counts. The chain carries TRBV6-5 and TRBJ1-2; no reliable D call. Looked up from germline, CDR1 is MNHEY and CDR2 is SVGAGI. Trimming removed 6 bases at V and 8 bases at J, with 13 bases between. This CDR3 contains 12 residues. The chain's CDR3 is CASRGGIWGYTF. The DNA of the CDR3 is TGTGCCAGCAGGGGTGGTATTTGGGGCTACACCTTC.